Sequencing of this TCR beta chain was carried out in a study of shared clonotypes between healthy human individuals. Study summary: The donor pool was made up of a couple of women and a few men aged 18 to 49. Whole-study results and caveats: Memory subsets had estimated richness that was generally smaller than that of naive subsets. Non-shared clonotypes displayed generation probabilities falling below those of clonotypes present in all four donors.

TCRdb keeps only in-frame clones here, not all; method: immunoSEQ multiplex PCR. The profile shows about 1.5 million clones, approximately 98% of them singletons. As for this clone: Its target is not known.

With V trimmed by 2 bases and J by 7 bases, 5 bases remained unmatched. CDR1 is SGHRS and CDR2 is YFSETQ in the germline V gene. The CDR3 loop spans 14 amino acids. The chain couples TRBV5-1 to TRBJ2-1; 8 positions match TRBD1. The clonotype comes from a man younger than 40 in good health. The specimen was naive CD4+ T cells sorted from blood. Subset denoted: CD45RA+ positively selected. CDR3 amino acids: CASSLLTGANEQFF. Here the CDR3 DNA reads TGCGCCAGCAGCTTACTGACAGGGGCGAATGAGCAGTTCTTC. The full variable domain, its missing parts supplied by reference TRBV5-1 and TRBJ2-1, is KAGVTQTPRYLIKTRGQQVTLSCSPISGHRSVSWYQQTPGQGLQFLFEYFSETQRNKGNFPGRFSGRQFSNSRSEMNVSTLELGDSALYLCASSLLTGANEQFFGPGTRLTVL.